What follows are 17 T cell receptor beta chains derived from one specimen sequenced in a study of T cell changes during pregnancy in multiple sclerosis. Libraries were prepared by immunoSEQ multiplex PCR; TCRdb keeps only in-frame clonotypes and omits some of them. The table records 100,000 or so clones, 75% to 95% of them present only once. The sequenced sample was peripheral blood, obtained in the second trimester of pregnancy. These TCRs come from a female donor with multiple sclerosis, enrolled in a pregnancy study.

The rearrangement links TRBV30 to TRBJ1-4; no reliable D call. The germline V and J ends were trimmed by 2 bases and 4 bases, with 17 bases remaining between them. The CDR3 has 16 residues. Germline assignment: CDR1 GTSNPN and CDR2 SVGIG (reference sequence). The CDR3 spells CAWSSPVPRGNEKLFF. As DNA, the CDR3 is TGTGCCTGGAGTTCTCCCGTGCCTCGGGGTAATGAAAAACTGTTTTTT.

The chain is built from TRBV6-1 and TRBJ2-3; perhaps TRBD1 as D (5 bases). CDR3 length equals 17 residues. Germline CDR1 MNHNS, CDR2 SASEGT. V lost 3 bases and J lost 1, with 17 bases in between. CDR3 loop: CASSDNGLGRGTDTQYF. The CDR3 DNA follows: TGTGCCAGCAGTGATAATGGGTTGGGCAGGGGCACAGATACGCAGTATTTT.

J is TRBJ2-5 and V is TRBV28; D unresolved. Trimming cost V 5 bases and J 3 bases, with 19 bases left between them. Germline loops: CDR1 MDHEN, CDR2 SYDVKM. The CDR3 extends over 16 amino acids. CDR3 loop: CASSVVRIDFKETQYF. CDR3 sequence (DNA): TGTGCCAGCAGTGTCGTTAGGATAGACTTTAAAGAGACCCAGTACTTC.

The chain combines TRBV4-1 with TRBJ2-1, with 7 bases aligning to TRBD1. V lost 4 bases and J lost 4; bases outside the gene matches: 13. The CDR3 is 17 residues long. CDR1 and CDR2 from the germline V gene are MGHRA and YSYEKL. The CDR3 is CASSRTPGGSGYNEQFF. The CDR3 region has the DNA TGCGCCAGCAGCCGCACACCAGGGGGTTCGGGGTACAATGAGCAGTTCTTC.

The chain has TRBV18 and TRBJ2-5; 7 nucleotides match TRBD1. CDR1 KGHSH and CDR2 LQKENI come from the germline V gene. Trimming took 6 bases from V and 5 from J; bases not matched to a gene: 9. The CDR3 runs to 14 residues. The DNA for the CDR3 is TGTGCCAGCTCGCCCCAGGGGGTTGTCGAGACCCAGTACTTC. It is translated as CASSPQGVVETQYF.

The chain couples TRBV7-3 to TRBJ1-1; D is ambiguous. From germline, CDR1 is SGHTA and CDR2 FQGTGA. V gave up 5 bases and J gave up 0 bases, with 13 bases separating them. This CDR3 comprises 15 residues. This chain's CDR3 is CASSLLQKMNTEAFF. CDR3 nucleotides: TGTGCCAGCAGCCTCCTACAGAAGATGAACACTGAAGCTTTCTTT.

The chain recombines TRBV5-5 with TRBJ1-1; D gene uncertain. This CDR3 has 16 amino acids. Germline CDR1 is SGHKS and CDR2 is YYEKEE (reference sequence). With 0 bases removed from V and 1 base from J, the gap between germline ends came to 13 bases. CDR3 nucleotides: TGTGCCAGCAGCTTGGGTTCAGTGATCGCGAACACTGAAGCTTTCTTT. Amino acids: CASSLGSVIANTEAFF. Variable domain in full (rest from reference TRBV5-5 and TRBJ1-1): DAGVTQSPTHLIKTRGQQVTLRCSPISGHKSVSWYQQVLGQGPQFIFQYYEKEERGRGNFPDRFSARQFPNYSSELNVNALLLGDSALYLCASSLGSVIANTEAFFGQGTRLTVV.

The V and J genes are TRBV4-3 and TRBJ1-2; 7 nucleotides agree with TRBD1. The V segment lost 1 base and the J segment 1 base; nucleotides outside the gene matches: 6. Germline V lookup: CDR1 LGHNA, CDR2 YSLEER. This CDR3 comprises 16 residues. CDR3 loop: CASSQGSTGDNYGYTF. The CDR3 coding sequence is TGCGCCAGCAGCCAAGGCTCAACAGGGGATAACTATGGCTACACCTTC.

The chain is built from TRBV7-6 and TRBJ2-3; D may be TRBD2 (5 bases). The CDR3 runs to 16 residues. In germline, CDR1 is SGHVS, CDR2 FNYEAQ. Trimming took off 5 bases at V and 1 base at J, with 16 bases between the two ends. The CDR3 spells CASSAPSGSGTDTQYF. For the CDR3, the DNA is TGTGCCAGCAGCGCCCCCTCGGGGTCCGGCACAGATACGCAGTATTTT. Using reference TRBV7-6 and TRBJ2-3 for the parts outside the CDR3, the full variable domain is GAGVSQSPRYKVTKRGQDVALRCDPISGHVSLYWYRQALGQGPEFLTYFNYEAQQDKSGLPNDRFSAERPEGSISTLTIQRTEQRDSAMYRCASSAPSGSGTDTQYFGPGTRLTVL.

The chain has TRBV28 and TRBJ2-5; D gene uncertain. Deletions cut 3 bases from V and 5 bases from J, with 13 bases between. Germline CDR1 reads MDHEN; CDR2 reads SYDVKM. The CDR3 is made up of 14 amino acids. The CDR3: CASSLPLVRETQYF. As DNA, the CDR3 is TGTGCCAGCAGTTTGCCGCTAGTACGGGAGACCCAGTACTTC.

The rearrangement links TRBV6-5 to TRBJ2-7, with 9 nucleotides matching TRBD1. Germline CDR1 reads MNHEY; CDR2 reads SVGAGI. The ends lost 4 bases at V and 3 bases at J; junction bases unmatched: 7. The CDR3 loop spans 15 amino acids. The CDR3 sequence is CASSLQGASDYEQYF. The CDR3 coding sequence is TGTGCCAGCAGTTTACAGGGGGCTAGCGACTACGAGCAGTACTTC.

The gene calls are TRBV25-1 and TRBJ2-1; D is possibly TRBD1 (5 bases). Trimming shortened V by 2 bases and J by 9 bases, and 14 bases separated the two germline ends. The CDR3 length is 14 residues. Germline loops: CDR1 MGHDK, CDR2 SYGVNS. The CDR3 region is CASSEAVQGSEQFF. The CDR3 DNA reads TGTGCCAGCAGTGAAGCGGTCCAGGGTAGTGAGCAGTTCTTC.

The gene calls are TRBV27 and TRBJ2-7; D is perhaps TRBD2 (5 bases). Trimming shortened V by 2 bases and J by 0 bases, and 8 bases separated the two germline ends. CDR3 length equals 14 residues. Germline V CDR1 and CDR2: MNHEY, SMNVEV (reference sequence). The chain's CDR3 is CASSLAGSSYEQYF. CDR3 nucleotides: TGTGCCAGCAGTTTAGCTGGGAGCTCCTACGAGCAGTACTTC.

The chain couples TRBV19 to TRBJ2-3; no firm D call. The CDR3 spans 12 residues. V lost 4 bases and J 4 bases, leaving 6 bases between the germline ends. Germline lookup yields CDR1 LNHDA and CDR2 SQIVND (reference sequence). The CDR3 DNA follows: TGTGCCAGTAGTACTCCCCCAGATACGCAGTATTTT. As protein: CASSTPPDTQYF.

V and J are TRBV11-2 and TRBJ2-7; D possibly corresponds to TRBD1 (6 bases). The CDR3 is 16 amino acids. V was clipped by 1 base and J by 4 bases, with 17 bases between them. Germline CDR1 SGHAT, CDR2 FQNNGV. The CDR3 nucleotides are TGTGCCAGCAGCTTAGCCCCAGGGGCCTTGGGGTACGAGCAGTACTTC. Its protein product is CASSLAPGALGYEQYF.

The chain links TRBV18 to TRBJ2-7, with 11 bases that match TRBD1. V shed 8 bases, J shed 2 bases, and the junction held 11 bases outside the gene matches. Germline assignment: CDR1 KGHSH and CDR2 LQKENI. The CDR3 has 16 amino acids. Written as DNA, the CDR3 is TGTGCCAGCACGTCCTCCAGGGGACAGGGGGCCTACGAGCAGTACTTC. Protein: CASTSSRGQGAYEQYF.

About this clone: Other DNA sequences from this sample encode an identical CDR3 as well. The chain couples TRBV28 to TRBJ2-7; a weak D match, TRBD2 (5 bases). The V end was cut by 3 bases, the J end by 0 bases, with 9 bases between. The V gene's germline CDR1 is MDHEN and CDR2 SYDVKM. This CDR3 comprises 14 residues. The CDR3 is CASSFRGLSYEQYF. The CDR3 DNA reads as TGTGCCAGCAGTTTTCGCGGGCTCTCCTACGAGCAGTACTTC.